This T cell receptor beta chain was profiled in a study of T cell responses to AZD1222 COVID-19 vaccine. CDR3 length: 14 amino acids. Looked up from germline, CDR1 is LNHDA and CDR2 is SQIVND (reference sequence). Trimming stripped 4 bases from V and 0 bases from J, with 7 bases between. Profiling relied on immunoSEQ multiplex PCR, and the TCRdb table lists in-frame clones only, not all of them. This sample has around 76,000 clones; around 84% occur once, and the top ten carry around 13%. A remark on this clone: Its antigen is unidentified.

Whole-study findings and limits: At study baseline, merely a handful of AZD1222 recipients were seropositive. Repertoire sampling was restricted to post-peak T cell response timepoints.

This TCR was recovered from an adult in good health. The sequencing used peripheral blood, collected on day 0 of AZD1222 vaccination. The V gene is TRBV19, the J gene TRBJ1-5; D not resolved. The CDR3 region is CASSNGPSNQPQHF. The CDR3 region has the DNA TGTGCCAGTAGTAATGGACCTAGCAATCAGCCCCAGCATTTT. Looking up the rest from reference TRBV19 and TRBJ1-5 gives the full variable domain: DGGITQSPKYLFRKEGQNVTLSCEQNLNHDAMYWYRQDPGQGLRLIYYSQIVNDFQKGDIAEGYSVSREKKESFPLTVTSAQKNPTAFYLCASSNGPSNQPQHFGDGTRLSIL.